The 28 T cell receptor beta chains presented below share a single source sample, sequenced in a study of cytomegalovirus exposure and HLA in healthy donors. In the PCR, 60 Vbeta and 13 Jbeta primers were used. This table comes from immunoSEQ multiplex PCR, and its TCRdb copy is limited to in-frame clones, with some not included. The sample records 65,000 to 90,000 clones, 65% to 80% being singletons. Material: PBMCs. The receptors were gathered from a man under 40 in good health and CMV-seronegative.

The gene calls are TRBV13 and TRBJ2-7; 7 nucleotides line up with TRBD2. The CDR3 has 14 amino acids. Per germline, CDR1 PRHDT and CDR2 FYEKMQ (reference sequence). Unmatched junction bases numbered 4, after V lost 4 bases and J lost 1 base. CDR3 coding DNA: TGTGCCAGCAGCTCGTCTAGCGGATCCTACGAGCAGTACTTC. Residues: CASSSSSGSYEQYF.

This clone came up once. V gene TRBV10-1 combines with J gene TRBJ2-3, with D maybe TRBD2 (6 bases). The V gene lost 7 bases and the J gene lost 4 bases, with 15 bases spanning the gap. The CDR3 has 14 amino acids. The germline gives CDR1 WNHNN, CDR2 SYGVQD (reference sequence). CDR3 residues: CASNPGLSPDTQYF. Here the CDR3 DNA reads TGCGCCAGCAACCCGGGACTGAGTCCAGATACGCAGTATTTT.

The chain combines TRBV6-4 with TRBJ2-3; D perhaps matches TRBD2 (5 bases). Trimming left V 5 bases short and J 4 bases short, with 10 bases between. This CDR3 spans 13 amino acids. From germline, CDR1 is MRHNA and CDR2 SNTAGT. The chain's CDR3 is CASSPQLADTQYF. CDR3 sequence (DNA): TGTGCCAGCAGTCCACAACTAGCAGATACGCAGTATTTT.

As DNA, the CDR3 is TGTGCCAGTATGGGCACGTCCCGTTCGTTGATTCAGTACTTC. Protein product: CASMGTSRSLIQYF. The chain employs TRBV19 and TRBJ2-4; D gene ambiguous. Germline CDR1 reads LNHDA; CDR2 reads SQIVND (reference sequence). V was cut by 7 bases and J by 10 bases, with 20 bases left in between. The CDR3 has 14 amino acids.

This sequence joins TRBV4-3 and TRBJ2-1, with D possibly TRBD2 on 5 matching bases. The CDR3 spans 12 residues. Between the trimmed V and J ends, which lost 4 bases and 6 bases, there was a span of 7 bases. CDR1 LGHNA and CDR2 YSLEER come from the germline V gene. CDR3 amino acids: CASSRRGNEQFF. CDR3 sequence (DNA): TGCGCCAGCAGCCGACGGGGCAATGAGCAGTTCTTC.

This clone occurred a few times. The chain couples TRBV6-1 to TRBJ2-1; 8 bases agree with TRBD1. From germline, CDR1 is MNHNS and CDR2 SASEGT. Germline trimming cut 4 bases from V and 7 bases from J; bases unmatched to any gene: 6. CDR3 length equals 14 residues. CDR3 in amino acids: CASSGGTGGNEQFF. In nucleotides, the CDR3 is TGTGCCAGCAGTGGTGGGACAGGCGGGAATGAGCAGTTCTTC.

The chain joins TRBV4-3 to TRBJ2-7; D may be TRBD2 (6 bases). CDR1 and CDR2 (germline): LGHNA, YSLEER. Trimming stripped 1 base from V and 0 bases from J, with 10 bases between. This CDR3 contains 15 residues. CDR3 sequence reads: CASSQGRGYSYEQYF. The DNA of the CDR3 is TGCGCCAGCAGCCAAGGGCGGGGTTACTCCTACGAGCAGTACTTC.

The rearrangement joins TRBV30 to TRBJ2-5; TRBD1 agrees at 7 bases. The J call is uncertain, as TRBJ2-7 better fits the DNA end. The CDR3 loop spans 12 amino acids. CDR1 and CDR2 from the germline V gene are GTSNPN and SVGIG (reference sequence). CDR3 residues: CAWRTGTNEQYF. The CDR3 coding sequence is TGTGCCTGGAGGACAGGGACAAACGAGCAGTACTTC.

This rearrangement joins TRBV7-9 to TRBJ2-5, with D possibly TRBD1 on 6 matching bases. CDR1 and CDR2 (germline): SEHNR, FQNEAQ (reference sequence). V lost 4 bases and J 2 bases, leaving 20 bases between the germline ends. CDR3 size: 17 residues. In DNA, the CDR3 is TGTGCCAGCAGCTCCCCTTACAGGGTCCGGGGACAAGAGACCCAGTACTTC. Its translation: CASSSPYRVRGQETQYF.

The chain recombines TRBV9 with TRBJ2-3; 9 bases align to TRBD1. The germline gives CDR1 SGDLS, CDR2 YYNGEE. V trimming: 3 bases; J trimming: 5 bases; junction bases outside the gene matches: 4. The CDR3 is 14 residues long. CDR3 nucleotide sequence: TGTGCCAGCAGCGCTACAGGGGGCATAGATACGCAGTATTTT. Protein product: CASSATGGIDTQYF. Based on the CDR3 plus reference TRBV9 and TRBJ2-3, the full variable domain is DSGVTQTPKHLITATGQRVTLRCSPRSGDLSVYWYQQSLDQGLQFLIQYYNGEERAKGNILERFSAQQFPDLHSELNLSSLELGDSALYFCASSATGGIDTQYFGPGTRLTVL.

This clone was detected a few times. Here the CDR3 reads CASSRPGQAYQETQYF. CDR3 DNA sequence: TGCGCCAGCAGCCGGCCGGGACAGGCCTACCAAGAGACCCAGTACTTC. The V call is TRBV4-1, the J call TRBJ2-5, with 8 bases identical to TRBD1. This CDR3 is 16 amino acids long. CDR1 is MGHRA and CDR2 is YSYEKL in the germline V gene. J lost 0 bases, V lost 4 bases, and 7 bases had no gene match.

In DNA, the CDR3 is TGTGCCAGTAGTTTCCGACTAGCGGGTTCCTACAATGAGCAGTTCTTC. Translating it yields CASSFRLAGSYNEQFF. The chain recombines TRBV19 with TRBJ2-1, with 10 bases identical to TRBD2. Germline CDR1 reads LNHDA; CDR2 reads SQIVND (reference sequence). The CDR3 totals 16 residues. V was clipped by 5 bases and J by 1 base; unmatched bases: 5.

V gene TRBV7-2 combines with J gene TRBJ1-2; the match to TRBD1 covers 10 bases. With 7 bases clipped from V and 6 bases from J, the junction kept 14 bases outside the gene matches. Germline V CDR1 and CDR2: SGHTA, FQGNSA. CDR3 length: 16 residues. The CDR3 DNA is TGTGCCAGCACCAATTTTCAGACAGGGGGCACAGATGGCTACACCTTC. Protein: CASTNFQTGGTDGYTF. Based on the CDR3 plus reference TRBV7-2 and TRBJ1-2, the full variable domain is GAGVSQSPSNKVTEKGKDVELRCDPISGHTALYWYRQSLGQGLEFLIYFQGNSAPDKSGLPSDRFSAERTGGSVSTLTIQRTQQEDSAVYLCASTNFQTGGTDGYTFGSGTRLTVV.

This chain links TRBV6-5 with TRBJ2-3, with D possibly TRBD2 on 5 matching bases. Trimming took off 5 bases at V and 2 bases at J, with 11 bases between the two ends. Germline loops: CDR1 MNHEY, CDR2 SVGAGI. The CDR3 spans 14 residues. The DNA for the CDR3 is TGTGCCAGCAGTACCAGCGGAATCACAGATACGCAGTATTTT. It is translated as CASSTSGITDTQYF.

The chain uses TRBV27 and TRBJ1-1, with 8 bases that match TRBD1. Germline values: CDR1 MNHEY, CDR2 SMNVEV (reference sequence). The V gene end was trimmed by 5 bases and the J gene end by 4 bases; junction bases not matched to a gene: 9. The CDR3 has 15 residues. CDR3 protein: CASSLSGGWGTEAFF. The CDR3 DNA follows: TGTGCCAGCAGTCTTTCAGGGGGCTGGGGCACTGAAGCTTTCTTT.

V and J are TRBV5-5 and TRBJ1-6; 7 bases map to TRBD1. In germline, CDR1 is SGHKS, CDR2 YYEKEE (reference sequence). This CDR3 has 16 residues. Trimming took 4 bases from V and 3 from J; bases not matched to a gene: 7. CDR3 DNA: TGTGCCAGCAGCCCAACAGGGGTAGACTATAATTCACCCCTCCACTTT. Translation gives CASSPTGVDYNSPLHF.

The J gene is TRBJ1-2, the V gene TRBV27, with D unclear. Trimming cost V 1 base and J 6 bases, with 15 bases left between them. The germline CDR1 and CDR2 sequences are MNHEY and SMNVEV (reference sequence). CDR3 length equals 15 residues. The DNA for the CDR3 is TGTGCCAGCAGTTTATTTGGTGGGGAGTATGATGGCTACACCTTC. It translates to CASSLFGGEYDGYTF.

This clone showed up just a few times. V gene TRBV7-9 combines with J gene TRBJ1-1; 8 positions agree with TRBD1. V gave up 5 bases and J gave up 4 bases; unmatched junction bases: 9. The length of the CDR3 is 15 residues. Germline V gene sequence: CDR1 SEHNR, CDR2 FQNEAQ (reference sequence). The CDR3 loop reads CASSHEQGVATEAFF. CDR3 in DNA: TGTGCCAGCAGCCACGAACAGGGGGTGGCCACTGAAGCTTTCTTT.

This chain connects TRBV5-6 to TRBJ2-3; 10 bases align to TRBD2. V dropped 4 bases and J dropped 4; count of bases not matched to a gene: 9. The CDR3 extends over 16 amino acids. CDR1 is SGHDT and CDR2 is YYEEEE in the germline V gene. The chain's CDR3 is CASSGTSGGVSDTQYF. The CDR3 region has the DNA TGTGCCAGCAGCGGGACAAGCGGGGGGGTGTCAGATACGCAGTATTTT.

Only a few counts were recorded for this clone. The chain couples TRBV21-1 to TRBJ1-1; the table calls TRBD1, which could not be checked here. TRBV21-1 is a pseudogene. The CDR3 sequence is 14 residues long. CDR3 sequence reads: CASSKGRMNTEAFF. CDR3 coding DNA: TGTGCCAGCAGCAAGGGCAGGATGAACACTGAAGCTTTCTTT.

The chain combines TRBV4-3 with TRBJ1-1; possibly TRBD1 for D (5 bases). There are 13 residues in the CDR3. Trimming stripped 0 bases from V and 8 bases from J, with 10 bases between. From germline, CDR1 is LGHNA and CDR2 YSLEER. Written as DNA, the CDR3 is TGCGCCAGCAGCCAAGAGGGGGGGGAAGAAGCTTTCTTT. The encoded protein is CASSQEGGEEAFF.

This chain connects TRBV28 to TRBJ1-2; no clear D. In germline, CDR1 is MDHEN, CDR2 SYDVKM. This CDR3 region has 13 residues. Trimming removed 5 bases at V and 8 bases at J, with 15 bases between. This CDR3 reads CASSTDKWNGYTF. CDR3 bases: TGTGCCAGCAGTACAGACAAGTGGAACGGCTACACCTTC.

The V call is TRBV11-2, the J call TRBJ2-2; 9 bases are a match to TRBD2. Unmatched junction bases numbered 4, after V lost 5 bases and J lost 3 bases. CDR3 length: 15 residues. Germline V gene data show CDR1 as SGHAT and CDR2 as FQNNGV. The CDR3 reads CASSRGLAHTGELFF. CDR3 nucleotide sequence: TGTGCCAGCAGCCGCGGACTAGCGCACACCGGGGAGCTGTTTTTT.

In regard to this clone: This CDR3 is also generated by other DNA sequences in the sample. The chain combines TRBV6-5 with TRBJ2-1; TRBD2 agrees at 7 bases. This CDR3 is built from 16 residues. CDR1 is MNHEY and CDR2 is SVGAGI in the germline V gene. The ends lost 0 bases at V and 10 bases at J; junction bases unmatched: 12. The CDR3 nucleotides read TGTGCCAGCAGTTACTCGATAAACTTGGCGGGAGACGAGCAGTTCTTC. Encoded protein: CASSYSINLAGDEQFF.

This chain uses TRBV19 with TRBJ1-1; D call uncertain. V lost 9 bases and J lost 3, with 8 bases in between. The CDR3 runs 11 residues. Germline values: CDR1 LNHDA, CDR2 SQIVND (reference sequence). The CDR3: CASPRDTEAFF. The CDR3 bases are TGTGCCAGCCCCCGGGACACTGAAGCTTTCTTT.

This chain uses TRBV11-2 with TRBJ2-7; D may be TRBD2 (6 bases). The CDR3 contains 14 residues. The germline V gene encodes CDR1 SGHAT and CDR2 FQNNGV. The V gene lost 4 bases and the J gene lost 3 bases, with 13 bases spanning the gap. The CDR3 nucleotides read TGTGCCAGCAGCTCCCGATACGGGGGCTACGAGCAGTACTTC. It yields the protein CASSSRYGGYEQYF.

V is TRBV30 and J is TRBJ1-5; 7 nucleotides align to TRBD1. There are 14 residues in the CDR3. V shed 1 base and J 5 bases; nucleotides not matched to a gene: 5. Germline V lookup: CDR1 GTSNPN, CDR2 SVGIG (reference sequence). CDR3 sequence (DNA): TGTGCCTGGAGTGGAATTACAGGGGATCAGCCCCAGCATTTT. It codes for CAWSGITGDQPQHF.

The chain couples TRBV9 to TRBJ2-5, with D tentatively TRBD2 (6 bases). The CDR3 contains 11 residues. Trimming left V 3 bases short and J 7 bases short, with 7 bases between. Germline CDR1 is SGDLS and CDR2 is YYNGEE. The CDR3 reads CASSEGGTQYF. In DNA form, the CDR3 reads TGTGCCAGCAGCGAGGGAGGGACCCAGTACTTC.